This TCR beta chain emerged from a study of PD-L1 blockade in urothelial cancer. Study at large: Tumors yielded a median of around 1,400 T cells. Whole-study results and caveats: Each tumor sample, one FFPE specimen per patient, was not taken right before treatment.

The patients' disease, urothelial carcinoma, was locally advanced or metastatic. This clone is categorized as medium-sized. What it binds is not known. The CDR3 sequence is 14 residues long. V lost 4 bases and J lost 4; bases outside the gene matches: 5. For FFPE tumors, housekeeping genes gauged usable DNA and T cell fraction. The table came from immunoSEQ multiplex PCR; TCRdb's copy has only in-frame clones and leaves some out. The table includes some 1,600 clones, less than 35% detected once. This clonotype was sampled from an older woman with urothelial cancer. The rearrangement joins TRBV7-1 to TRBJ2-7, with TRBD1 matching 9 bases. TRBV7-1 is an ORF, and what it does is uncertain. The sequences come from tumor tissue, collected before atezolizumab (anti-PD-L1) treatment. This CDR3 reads CASSLGTGKYEQYF. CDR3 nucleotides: TGTGCCAGCAGCTTAGGGACAGGGAAATACGAGCAGTACTTC.